Below, 7 T cell receptor beta chains from the same sample are listed, as sequenced in a study of shared clonotypes between healthy human individuals. Repertoires were generated with immunoSEQ multiplex PCR, while TCRdb's copy carries only in-frame clones and drops some. The sample contains some 1,100,000 clones, 70% to 80% of which appear only once. The sequenced sample was memory CD4+ T cells from PBMCs. Subset denoted: CD45RA-negative fraction. These TCRs come from a man between 18 and 29 years old in good health. Some clones in this sample may be carry-over from other donors' samples.

The gene calls are TRBV28 and TRBJ1-5; TRBD1 might be the D (5 bases). Looked up from germline, CDR1 is MDHEN and CDR2 is SYDVKM. Trimming removed 6 bases from V and 4 bases from J, with 13 bases in between. CDR3 length: 14 amino acids. CDR3 sequence reads: CASRRVEGNQPQHF. CDR3 nucleotide sequence: TGTGCCAGCAGGCGGGTCGAGGGGAATCAGCCCCAGCATTTT. Complete variable domain (other parts from reference TRBV28 and TRBJ1-5): DVKVTQSSRYLVKRTGEKVFLECVQDMDHENMFWYRQDPGLGLRLIYFSYDVKMKEKGDIPEGYSVSREKKERFSLILESASTNQTSMYLCASRRVEGNQPQHFGDGTRLSIL.

This chain joins TRBV6-5 and TRBJ1-2, with 7 bases identical to TRBD1. The CDR3 runs to 14 residues. The ends lost 0 bases at V and 4 bases at J; junction bases unmatched: 2. Germline lookup yields CDR1 MNHEY and CDR2 SVGAGI. The CDR3 is CASSYSGTAYGYTF. CDR3 sequence (DNA): TGTGCCAGCAGTTACTCGGGGACAGCCTATGGCTACACCTTC.

This clone occurred a few times. This chain joins TRBV29-1 and TRBJ1-2; no firm D call. There are 15 residues in the CDR3. V was shortened by 5 bases and J by 5 bases, with 21 bases between the two germline ends. In germline, CDR1 is SQVTM, CDR2 ANQGSEA. The CDR3 DNA follows: TGCAGCGTTTTTTCGGAATCTTCGTTGGGGTATGGCTACACCTTC. Protein product: CSVFSESSLGYGYTF.

CDR3 nucleotide sequence: TGTGCCAGCAGTTTTAGAAGCGGGAGGGCTACAGATACGCAGTATTTT. This codes for CASSFRSGRATDTQYF. The chain joins TRBV28 to TRBJ2-3; 10 bases fit TRBD2. The CDR3 consists of 16 residues. V gave up 3 bases and J gave up 3 bases; unmatched junction bases: 6. Germline CDR1 reads MDHEN; CDR2 reads SYDVKM. The full variable domain, completed using reference TRBV28 and TRBJ2-3, is DVKVTQSSRYLVKRTGEKVFLECVQDMDHENMFWYRQDPGLGLRLIYFSYDVKMKEKGDIPEGYSVSREKKERFSLILESASTNQTSMYLCASSFRSGRATDTQYFGPGTRLTVL.

The chain recombines TRBV7-7 with TRBJ2-5; TRBD2 agrees at 9 bases. J gave up 4 bases and V 3 bases, and 3 bases lay outside the gene matches. Germline CDR1 SSHAT, CDR2 FNYEAQ (reference sequence). CDR3 length: 14 amino acids. This chain's CDR3 is CASSFGAGGETQYF. CDR3 DNA sequence: TGTGCCAGCAGCTTCGGAGCGGGAGGAGAGACCCAGTACTTC.

The chain recombines TRBV5-1 with TRBJ2-7, with D perhaps being TRBD1 or TRBD2 (5 bases each). Trimming stripped 4 bases from V and 3 bases from J, with 14 bases between. CDR1 and CDR2 from the germline V gene are SGHRS and YFSETQ. The length of the CDR3 is 14 residues. The CDR3 DNA is TGCGCCAGCAGCAGGGACGGGTCTGGCTACGAGCAGTACTTC. Translated, it gives CASSRDGSGYEQYF.

The chain is built from TRBV6-5 and TRBJ2-7; TRBD1 agrees at 9 bases. The V and J ends lost 6 bases and 6 bases, in that order; junction bases with no gene match: 9. The CDR3 consists of 14 residues. Germline V CDR1 and CDR2: MNHEY, SVGAGI. The DNA of the CDR3 is TGTGCCAGCAGAAGGGACAGGGCCCGTGGCGAGCAGTACTTC. It specifies CASRRDRARGEQYF.